A single sample is the source of the 7 T cell receptor beta chains below, sequenced in a study of neurological immune-mediated disorders. One entry per CDR3 protein results from TCRdb running MiXCR on the 5' RACE reads. The sample has about 30,000 distinct CDR3 sequences; around 6% are singletons. The sample consisted of CD4+ T cells from blood. These receptors all come from a woman aged 45-65 years in good health.

This clonotype has ten or more counts. The chain links TRBV7-2 to TRBJ2-7; D remains unclear. The germline V and J ends were trimmed by 2 bases and 8 bases, with 7 bases remaining between them. This CDR3 contains 11 residues. From germline, CDR1 is SGHTA and CDR2 FQGNSA. CDR3 nucleotides: TGTGCCAGCAGCTTAATTTCCCAGCAGTACTTC. Amino acid sequence: CASSLISQQYF.

There are many counts of this clonotype. For the CDR3, the DNA is TGCAGTGCCCGGGACGAAGACACAGATACGCAGTATTTT. This encodes CSARDEDTDTQYF. J is TRBJ2-3 and V is TRBV20-1; either TRBD1 or TRBD2 may fit D (5 bases each). CDR3 length equals 13 residues. Trimming took 6 bases from V and 2 from J, leaving 12 bases between them. The germline CDR1 and CDR2 sequences are DFQATT and SNEGSKA (reference sequence).

This clonotype was seen at least ten times. V is TRBV5-1 and J is TRBJ2-4; tentative D call: TRBD2 (6 bases). The CDR3 sequence is 13 residues long. V was trimmed by 6 bases and J by 6 bases, leaving 13 bases between them. CDR1 is SGHRS, CDR2 YFSETQ, per germline. The CDR3 region has the DNA TGCGCCAGCAAATCCGGGGGAGGAAACATTCAGTACTTC. Amino acid sequence: CASKSGGGNIQYF.

In this sample, this clonotype turned up many times. This chain uses TRBV7-2 with TRBJ1-6; maybe TRBD1 (5 bases). The CDR3 is 16 amino acids. Germline V lookup: CDR1 SGHTA, CDR2 FQGNSA. Between the trimmed V and J ends, which lost 5 bases and 6 bases, there was a span of 17 bases. The CDR3 DNA sequence: TGTGCCAGCAGCCTAGGGGTACAGGCCTCTAATTCACCCCTCCACTTT. Residues: CASSLGVQASNSPLHF.

The table lists this clonotype with many counts. The V and J genes are TRBV5-1 and TRBJ1-4; no firm D call. The CDR3 contains 14 residues. V lost 5 bases and J lost 2, with 10 bases in between. Germline CDR1 and CDR2: SGHRS and YFSETQ. CDR3 region: CASRLAGTNEKLFF. The CDR3 DNA reads as TGCGCCAGCAGGCTCGCGGGGACTAATGAAAAACTGTTTTTT.

This clonotype was seen many times. The rearrangement links TRBV20-1 to TRBJ2-2; unclear D gene. Germline assignment: CDR1 DFQATT and CDR2 SNEGSKA (reference sequence). The CDR3 has 15 amino acids. V lost 3 bases to trimming and J lost 2 bases, with 13 bases between them. This CDR3 is CSASHVGRNTGELFF. The CDR3 DNA sequence: TGCAGTGCTAGTCATGTGGGCAGAAACACCGGGGAGCTGTTTTTT.

Many counts were recorded for this clonotype. The chain's CDR3 is CSVLIVGARGTEAFF. The CDR3 region has the DNA TGCAGCGTTCTAATTGTTGGGGCTAGGGGCACTGAAGCTTTCTTT. This chain connects TRBV29-1 to TRBJ1-1; D is possibly TRBD1 (5 bases). Trimming shortened V by 5 bases and J by 4 bases, and 20 bases separated the two germline ends. The CDR3 covers 15 residues. Germline loops: CDR1 SQVTM, CDR2 ANQGSEA.